This T cell receptor beta chain stems from a study of T cells in Graves' hyperthyroidism and ophthalmopathy. Findings of the study overall: Most expanded thyroid clonotypes above 0.001 also appeared in blood.

In its sample, this clonotype was seen a few times. The antigen remains undetermined. A much bigger clone sits one base away, suggesting this may be a read error. Not enrolled were patients with uncontrolled infection, other autoimmune disease, pregnancy or lactation. Authors of the study amplified TCR beta CDR3 regions from RNA transcripts. With the HTBI primer set, the TCR CDR3 went through a first round of RT-PCR. TCRdb re-called the multiplex PCR reads through MiXCR, storing one row per CDR3 protein. The sample has hundreds of thousands of distinct CDR3 sequences; approximately 16% are singletons. V was pared by 5 bases and J by 6 bases, with 26 bases between. Germline V gives CDR1 WSHSY, CDR2 SAAADI. The CDR3 has 17 residues.

The receptor comes from a woman between 18 and 29 years old with Graves' hyperthyroidism. The material sequenced was blood. The chain combines TRBV10-2 with TRBJ2-7, with D perhaps being TRBD1 or TRBD2 (5 bases each). The CDR3 region has the DNA TGCGCCAGCAGTCCCGGGGCCTCCCGGACGCCAGAGGGCGAGCAGTACTTC. The encoded protein is CASSPGASRTPEGEQYF.